This T cell receptor beta chain came from a study of early T cells in non-severe SARS-CoV-2 infection. Study-level background: Bulk RNA from unsorted whole blood was sequenced; chains were unpaired. General study findings and limits: Anti-spike CD8 specificities were favored by VDJdb matching, whose results missed private and CD4 specificities.

Individual cDNA molecules each received unique molecular identifiers attached to them. One entry per CDR3 protein, called by TCRdb with MiXCR from the 5' RACE reads. Of around 65,000 distinct CDR3 sequences in the sample, 10% to 15% are singletons; the top ten hold around 1.5%. In regard to this clonotype: Its specificity is unknown.

J was trimmed by 0 bases and V by 3 bases; bases with no gene match: 5. CDR3 length equals 18 residues. Germline V lookup: CDR1 MRHNA, CDR2 SNTAGT. The sequenced sample was whole blood, obtained at baseline. This clonotype originated in an adult who was a healthcare worker with PCR-confirmed SARS-CoV-2 infection or an uninfected control (not recorded which). This chain joins TRBV6-4 and TRBJ2-6; 10 positions agree with TRBD2. The CDR3 region has the DNA TGTGCCAGCAGTGAGGCTAGCGGGGGCTCCTCTGGGGCCAACGTCCTGACTTTC. Translation: CASSEASGGSSGANVLTF.